Below, 14 T cell receptor beta chains from the same sample are listed, as sequenced in a study of vaccination and CD4 T cells after COVID-19. Sequence data for DNA of cultured CD4+ T cells were generated by the Oncomine TCR Beta short-read assay. From the PCR reads, TCRdb called clonotypes with MiXCR, one entry per CDR3 protein. Of 10,000 to 13,000 distinct CDR3 sequences listed, 64% are singletons. These receptors lack a known antigen. Noted treatment: approximately nine-day PBMC culture with coronavirus spike peptide pools or control peptides (ViraFEST assay). Material: CD4+ T cells from blood, cultured in vitro. The receptors shown here come from a human donor who had recovered from COVID-19.

This clonotype occurred a few times. The gene calls are TRBV11-3 and TRBJ1-2; 9 nucleotides line up with TRBD1. Germline V gene data show CDR1 as SGHNT and CDR2 as YENEEA. V gave up 5 bases and J gave up 7 bases; unmatched junction bases: 5. The CDR3 has 13 residues. CDR3 protein: CASSRTGVGGYTF. CDR3 DNA: TGTGCCAGCAGCCGGACAGGGGTCGGTGGCTACACCTTC.

This clonotype was recorded a few times. The chain employs TRBV19 and TRBJ1-1, with 7 bases aligning to TRBD1. V trimming: 0 bases; J trimming: 4 bases; junction bases outside the gene matches: 5. This CDR3 is built from 15 residues. Germline lookup yields CDR1 LNHDA and CDR2 SQIVND (reference sequence). The CDR3 sequence is CASSIDQGGGTEAFF. CDR3 nucleotides: TGTGCCAGTAGTATAGACCAGGGGGGCGGCACTGAAGCTTTCTTT.

The chain carries TRBV7-3 and TRBJ2-2; D remains ambiguous. The CDR3 consists of 14 residues. V lost 2 bases, J lost 0 bases, and 4 bases lay in between. Germline assignment: CDR1 SGHTA and CDR2 FQGTGA. As DNA, the CDR3 is TGTGCCAGCAGCTTATCTCCGAACACCGGGGAGCTGTTTTTT. Translating it yields CASSLSPNTGELFF.

This rearrangement joins TRBV7-8 to TRBJ1-3; 9 bases are a match to TRBD1. Germline-derived CDR1 and CDR2 are SGHVS and FQNEAQ. The length of the CDR3 is 15 residues. The junction had 6 bases not matched to a gene; V was cut back by 5 bases and J by 4 bases. CDR3 sequence reads: CASSTGTGKGNTIYF. The CDR3 bases are TGTGCCAGCAGCACCGGGACAGGGAAAGGAAACACCATATATTTT.

The genes are TRBV2 and TRBJ2-3; 7 bases line up with TRBD2. The CDR3 has 17 residues. V lost 10 bases and J lost 1; bases outside the gene matches: 17. Germline CDR1 is SNHLY and CDR2 is FYNNEI. CDR3: CATQVGLLAPGTDTQYF. The CDR3 DNA is TGTGCCACCCAGGTGGGACTACTAGCCCCCGGCACAGATACGCAGTATTTT.

The rearrangement uses TRBV20-1 and TRBJ1-2; 8 bases are a match to TRBD1. With V trimmed by 6 bases and J by 2 bases, 8 bases remained unmatched. The V gene's germline CDR1 is DFQATT and CDR2 SNEGSKA (reference sequence). The CDR3 spans 14 residues. CDR3 nucleotide sequence: TGCAGTGCACCTTCTGGACAGGGAAACTATGGCTACACCTTC. It specifies CSAPSGQGNYGYTF.

This sequence joins TRBV10-1 and TRBJ1-5; 8 bases map to TRBD1. The CDR3 totals 18 residues. Germline assignment: CDR1 WNHNN and CDR2 SYGVQD (reference sequence). J lost 0 bases, V lost 10 bases, and 17 bases had no gene match. The CDR3, as DNA: TGCGCCATCGTTCAGGACAGGGAAGGGGGATATAGCAATCAGCCCCAGCATTTT. Amino acid sequence: CAIVQDREGGYSNQPQHF.

V usage is TRBV27 and J usage is TRBJ2-3, with D possibly being TRBD2 (6 bases). Germline lookup yields CDR1 MNHEY and CDR2 SMNVEV (reference sequence). The V end was cut by 6 bases, the J end by 2 bases, with 12 bases between. The CDR3 sequence is 14 residues long. This chain's CDR3 is CASSEAGSTDTQYF. In nucleotides, the CDR3 is TGTGCCAGCAGCGAAGCGGGTTCCACAGATACGCAGTATTTT.

The gene calls are TRBV12-3 or TRBV12-4 and TRBJ1-1; unclear D gene. V was pared by 8 bases and J by 4 bases, with 14 bases between. This CDR3 spans 13 amino acids. The CDR3 region is CASDRDRGTEAFF. The CDR3 DNA follows: TGTGCCAGCGATCGCGATCGGGGCACTGAAGCTTTCTTT.

The chain couples TRBV11-3 to TRBJ2-7, with 8 bases aligning to TRBD1. The germline CDR1 and CDR2 sequences are SGHNT and YENEEA. The trim removed 6 bases at V and 4 bases at J, leaving 11 bases unmatched. CDR3 size: 15 residues. The CDR3 DNA sequence: TGTGCCAGCAGTTACGGACAGGGTGGGTTATACGAGCAGTACTTC. Its translation: CASSYGQGGLYEQYF.

The chain uses TRBV28 and TRBJ1-2; D might be TRBD1 (5 bases). The germline V gene has CDR1 MDHEN and CDR2 SYDVKM. Between the trimmed V and J ends, which lost 4 bases and 4 bases, there was a span of 10 bases. The CDR3 contains 13 residues. The CDR3 loop reads CASSSGRPYGYTF. In DNA form, the CDR3 reads TGTGCCAGCAGTTCGGGACGGCCCTATGGCTACACCTTC.

This clonotype has more than one count but fewer than ten. The V and J genes are TRBV7-2 and TRBJ1-2; 7 bases agree with TRBD1. This CDR3 is 12 amino acids long. J gave up 6 bases and V 5 bases, and 3 bases lay outside the gene matches. Germline values: CDR1 SGHTA, CDR2 FQGNSA. CDR3 amino acids: CASSDRAHGYTF. CDR3 bases: TGTGCCAGCAGCGACAGGGCCCATGGCTACACCTTC.

This clonotype has a handful of counts. The chain employs TRBV6-1 and TRBJ2-5, with TRBD1 as a possible D gene (6 bases). Trimming pared 10 bases from V and 2 bases from J, leaving 23 bases between. This CDR3 region has 16 residues. Germline V gives CDR1 MNHNS, CDR2 SASEGT. This chain's CDR3 is CATNQGFQPPQETQYF. CDR3 coding DNA: TGTGCCACGAATCAGGGGTTCCAGCCCCCTCAAGAGACCCAGTACTTC.

This sequence joins TRBV7-3 and TRBJ2-2, with TRBD2 as a possible D gene (6 bases). This CDR3 has 15 amino acids. V shed 3 bases and J shed 7 bases, with 15 bases lying between them. In germline, CDR1 is SGHTA, CDR2 FQGTGA. CDR3 coding DNA: TGTGCCAGCAGCTTTGGGGGGTACGGGCTCGGGGAGCTGTTTTTT. Protein product: CASSFGGYGLGELFF.